Below, 32 T cell receptor beta chains from the same sample are listed, as sequenced in a study of T cells after posttransplantation cyclophosphamide. Treatment was busulfan-fludarabine conditioning, a marrow graft, and cyclophosphamide on days +3 and +4. Profiling relied on immunoSEQ multiplex PCR, and the TCRdb table lists in-frame clones only, not all of them. The sample includes approximately 3,800 clones, 75% to 85% of them seen just once. Sequencing used CD4+ T cells sorted from blood, obtained just over 240 days after a stem cell transplant with posttransplant cyclophosphamide. All receptors derive from a male patient aged 25-45 years who received an allogeneic stem cell transplant from a related donor, was CMV-positive, and had no GVHD. The graft donor may be the source of some T cells.

The V and J genes are TRBV5-1 and TRBJ2-3; 13 nucleotides align to TRBD2. J lost 5 bases, V lost 0 bases, and 6 bases had no gene match. The CDR3 has 17 amino acids. Germline V gene data show CDR1 as SGHRS and CDR2 as YFSETQ. The CDR3 loop is CASSLALRLAGGDTQYF. The CDR3 coding sequence is TGCGCCAGCAGCTTGGCCCTCCGACTAGCGGGGGGAGATACGCAGTATTTT.

V usage is TRBV20-1 and J usage is TRBJ1-2, with D unclear. Germline CDR1 and CDR2: DFQATT and SNEGSKA (reference sequence). V shed 1 base and J shed 7 bases, with 7 bases lying between them. The CDR3 loop spans 11 amino acids. The CDR3 bases are TGCAGTGCTAGAGCCCCGGTTGGCTACACCTTC. Its protein is CSARAPVGYTF.

V and J are TRBV10-1 and TRBJ2-7; 9 nucleotides match TRBD1. V dropped 7 bases and J dropped 1; count of bases not matched to a gene: 8. CDR1 is WNHNN, CDR2 SYGVQD, per germline (reference sequence). CDR3 length: 15 residues. The CDR3 DNA reads as TGCGCCAGCACCCGTGGACAGGGGATTTCCTACGAGCAGTACTTC. This gives the protein CASTRGQGISYEQYF.

This clone is judged large. In the same sample, other DNA sequences code for this CDR3. The CDR3 protein is CATSRTGTGNSPLHF. The CDR3 DNA reads TGTGCCACCAGCAGAACCGGGACAGGAAATTCACCCCTCCACTTT. The chain combines TRBV15 with TRBJ1-6, with 8 bases lining up with TRBD1. V lost 2 bases and J lost 7; bases outside the gene matches: 4. CDR1 LNHNV and CDR2 YYDKDF come from the germline V gene (reference sequence). This CDR3 is built from 15 residues. Drawing the rest from reference TRBV15 and TRBJ1-6, the complete variable domain is DAMVIQNPRYQVTQFGKPVTLSCSQTLNHNVMYWYQQKSSQAPKLLFHYYDKDFNNEADTPDNFQSRRPNTSFCFLDIRSPGLGDTAMYLCATSRTGTGNSPLHFGNGTRLTVT.

This clone appeared once. The chain recombines TRBV9 with TRBJ1-3; weak D call: TRBD1 (5 bases). V lost 4 bases and J 3 bases, leaving 8 bases between the germline ends. CDR1 SGDLS and CDR2 YYNGEE come from the germline V gene. The CDR3 extends over 13 amino acids. CDR3 DNA sequence: TGTGCCAGCAGCAGGGGACTTGGAAACACCATATATTTT. Amino acids: CASSRGLGNTIYF.

The chain joins TRBV7-2 to TRBJ2-2, with D possibly TRBD1 on 5 matching bases. V lost 2 bases, J lost 4 bases, and 8 bases lay in between. Germline values: CDR1 SGHTA, CDR2 FQGNSA. The CDR3 covers 14 residues. CDR3 sequence (DNA): TGTGCCAGCAGCTTACCCAGGGCCACCGGGGAGCTGTTTTTT. Its translation: CASSLPRATGELFF.

V gene TRBV11-2 combines with J gene TRBJ2-2; TRBD2 matches 8 bases. The CDR3 has 15 residues. Trimming removed 5 bases from V and 4 bases from J; junction bases left unmatched: 6. Germline V gene sequence: CDR1 SGHAT, CDR2 FQNNGV. The CDR3 DNA sequence: TGTGCCAGCAGCCTCCAGCGGGGGATCACCGGGGAGCTGTTTTTT. It specifies CASSLQRGITGELFF.

This clone was recorded only once. The chain has TRBV18 and TRBJ1-1; a weak D match, TRBD1 (5 bases). The germline V and J ends were trimmed by 3 bases and 3 bases, with 8 bases remaining between them. Germline V gene lookup returns CDR1 KGHSH and CDR2 LQKENI. The length of the CDR3 is 13 residues. Here the CDR3 DNA reads TGTGCCAGCTCACCTTGGGGGGACACTGAAGCTTTCTTT. As protein: CASSPWGDTEAFF.

The gene calls are TRBV7-6 and TRBJ2-2, with a possible D match to TRBD2 (5 bases). The CDR3 spans 15 residues. Germline V gene lookup returns CDR1 SGHVS and CDR2 FNYEAQ. V was clipped by 3 bases and J by 2 bases, with 10 bases between them. The CDR3 sequence is CASSLRVLNTGELFF. As DNA, the CDR3 is TGTGCCAGCAGCTTGCGGGTGCTTAACACCGGGGAGCTGTTTTTT.

J is TRBJ2-2 and V is TRBV11-2; no firm D call. V was trimmed by 7 bases and J by 0 bases, leaving 9 bases between them. The germline gives CDR1 SGHAT, CDR2 FQNNGV. The CDR3 runs to 14 residues. The CDR3 DNA reads as TGTGCCAGCAACCATGCGGCGAACACCGGGGAGCTGTTTTTT. This encodes CASNHAANTGELFF. The full variable domain, rest sourced from reference TRBV11-2 and TRBJ2-2, is EAGVAQSPRYKIIEKRQSVAFWCNPISGHATLYWYQQILGQGPKLLIQFQNNGVVDDSQLPKDRFSAERLKGVDSTLKIQPAKLEDSAVYLCASNHAANTGELFFGEGSRLTVL.

J is TRBJ1-3 and V is TRBV7-9; D uncertain. The CDR3 consists of 12 residues. V was shortened by 7 bases and J by 10 bases, with 14 bases between the two germline ends. CDR1 is SEHNR, CDR2 FQNEAQ, per germline (reference sequence). The CDR3 DNA sequence: TGTGCCAGCACTCCGCTCGACAATACCATATATTTT. This codes for CASTPLDNTIYF.

The gene calls are TRBV7-8 and TRBJ2-7; the match to TRBD2 covers 10 bases. CDR1 and CDR2 (germline): SGHVS, FQNEAQ. V shed 0 bases and J 3 bases; nucleotides not matched to a gene: 5. The CDR3 runs to 16 residues. DNA for the CDR3: TGTGCCAGCAGCTTAGCGCGGCTAGCGGGGGACTACGAGCAGTACTTC. Its protein product is CASSLARLAGDYEQYF. The full variable domain, rest sourced from reference TRBV7-8 and TRBJ2-7, is GAGVSQSPRYKVAKRGQDVALRCDPISGHVSLFWYQQALGQGPEFLTYFQNEAQLDKSGLPSDRFFAERPEGSVSTLKIQRTQQEDSAVYLCASSLARLAGDYEQYFGPGTRLTVT.

The chain recombines TRBV5-6 with TRBJ2-3, with 9 bases identical to TRBD2. The length of the CDR3 is 14 residues. Germline-derived CDR1 and CDR2 are SGHDT and YYEEEE. V lost 5 bases to trimming and J lost 3 bases; unmatched junction nucleotides: 4. The CDR3 DNA reads as TGTGCCAGCAGACGGACTAGCGTAACAGATACGCAGTATTTT. Translating gives CASRRTSVTDTQYF.

The chain carries TRBV19 and TRBJ2-1; 7 nucleotides match TRBD1. V shed 8 bases and J 3 bases; nucleotides not matched to a gene: 10. Germline-derived CDR1 and CDR2 are LNHDA and SQIVND (reference sequence). The CDR3 has 15 amino acids. In nucleotides, the CDR3 is TGTGCCAGTCAAATCCCAGGGGGTGGCTACAATGAGCAGTTCTTC. Protein product: CASQIPGGGYNEQFF.

This chain links TRBV21-1 with TRBJ1-1. TRBV21-1 is recorded as a pseudogene. The CDR3 is made up of 17 amino acids. The chain's CDR3 is CASSKTRRGPKNTEAFF. The CDR3 DNA follows: TGTGCCAGCAGCAAAACGCGTAGAGGGCCAAAGAACACTGAAGCTTTCTTT.

CDR3 in amino acids: CASSLAWGGSGYEQYF. In DNA form, the CDR3 reads TGTGCCAGCAGCTTGGCGTGGGGGGGATCGGGCTACGAGCAGTACTTC. V and J are TRBV5-8 and TRBJ2-7; 7 nucleotides line up with TRBD2. Trimming took 0 bases from V and 3 from J; bases not matched to a gene: 9. The CDR3 is 16 amino acids. From germline, CDR1 is SGHTS and CDR2 YDEGEE.

The rearrangement links TRBV25-1 to TRBJ1-3; the D gene is possibly TRBD1 (6 bases). V lost 7 bases, J lost 2 bases, and 18 bases lay in between. Germline V gene data show CDR1 as MGHDK and CDR2 as SYGVNS. The length of the CDR3 is 16 residues. Here the CDR3 DNA reads TGTGCCAGCAAGGGGGAGCAGGGATCTGCTGGAAACACCATATATTTT. Its protein is CASKGEQGSAGNTIYF. The entire variable domain, with the rest obtained from reference TRBV25-1 and TRBJ1-3, is as follows: EADIYQTPRYLVIGTGKKITLECSQTMGHDKMYWYQQDPGMELHLIHYSYGVNSTEKGDLSSESTVSRIRTEHFPLTLESARPSHTSQYLCASKGEQGSAGNTIYFGEGSWLTVV.

With respect to this clone: The junction and the germline gene differ at one end; a read error may be behind it. Other DNA sequences in the sample encode the same CDR3. This chain joins TRBV4-1 and TRBJ1-6, with D perhaps TRBD1 (6 bases). Germline lookup yields CDR1 MGHRA and CDR2 YSYEKL. CDR3 length: 15 amino acids. The CDR3 DNA follows: TGCGCCAGCAGACAGGGTTCCACCTCTAATTCCCCCCTCCACTTT. As protein: CASRQGSTSNSPLHF.

The chain uses TRBV2 and TRBJ1-5, with D unresolved. This CDR3 is built from 16 residues. Germline loops: CDR1 SNHLY, CDR2 FYNNEI. The V end lost 6 bases, the J end lost 1 base, and 16 bases lay between the germline ends. The CDR3 protein is CASSSPGRRSNQPQHF. The CDR3 coding sequence is TGTGCCAGCAGCTCTCCGGGGAGGAGGAGCAATCAGCCCCAGCATTTT.

This clone showed up just once. The chain recombines TRBV28 with TRBJ1-5; D unresolved. The germline V and J ends were trimmed by 2 bases and 4 bases, with 9 bases remaining between them. CDR3 length: 14 amino acids. Germline V gives CDR1 MDHEN, CDR2 SYDVKM. The CDR3 sequence: CASSLIGRNQPQHF. The CDR3 nucleotides are TGTGCCAGCAGTTTAATCGGGAGAAATCAGCCCCAGCATTTT.

The J gene is TRBJ2-2, the V gene TRBV27, with a possible D match to TRBD1 (6 bases). V was cut by 6 bases and J by 6 bases, with 26 bases left in between. In germline, CDR1 is MNHEY, CDR2 SMNVEV (reference sequence). CDR3 length equals 18 residues. The CDR3 here is CASSQGVWGRGFPGELFF. CDR3 coding DNA: TGTGCCAGCAGCCAGGGTGTATGGGGTAGGGGGTTTCCCGGGGAGCTGTTTTTT.

The rearrangement joins TRBV28 to TRBJ1-1; TRBD1 is a possible D gene (5 bases). Trimming removed 4 bases at V and 4 bases at J, with 16 bases between. The CDR3 loop spans 15 amino acids. The germline V gene has CDR1 MDHEN and CDR2 SYDVKM. The CDR3 DNA reads TGTGCCAGCAGTTCCCCCGCAGGGTTCGGCACTGAAGCTTTCTTT. It codes for CASSSPAGFGTEAFF.

This chain joins TRBV18 and TRBJ2-5, with D possibly matching TRBD2 (5 bases). Per germline, CDR1 KGHSH and CDR2 LQKENI. V was cut by 4 bases and J by 1 base, with 10 bases left in between. The CDR3 covers 14 residues. CDR3 nucleotide sequence: TGTGCCAGCTCACTACGAGGGCTCCAAGAGACCCAGTACTTC. Its translation is CASSLRGLQETQYF.

The chain carries TRBV5-6 and TRBJ2-2; 9 nucleotides agree with TRBD1. Germline V gene lookup returns CDR1 SGHDT and CDR2 YYEEEE. With 5 bases clipped from V and 6 bases from J, the junction kept 5 bases outside the gene matches. This CDR3 comprises 14 residues. Written as DNA, the CDR3 is TGTGCCAGCAGACACAGGGGGCGGGCCGGGGAGCTGTTTTTT. This sequence encodes CASRHRGRAGELFF.

J is TRBJ2-3 and V is TRBV2; a weak D match, TRBD1 (6 bases). The CDR3 consists of 14 residues. Germline CDR1 is SNHLY and CDR2 is FYNNEI. With 3 bases removed from V and 4 bases from J, the gap between germline ends came to 11 bases. The CDR3 here is CASSDRGWADTQYF. The CDR3 coding sequence is TGTGCCAGCAGTGACAGGGGATGGGCAGATACGCAGTATTTT.

The chain joins TRBV7-2 to TRBJ2-7; D unresolved. Trimming took 1 base from V and 2 from J, leaving 9 bases between them. Germline CDR1 SGHTA, CDR2 FQGNSA. The CDR3 is made up of 14 amino acids. In nucleotides, the CDR3 is TGTGCCAGCAGCTTAGGTAGGAGCACCTACGAGCAGTACTTC. This gives the protein CASSLGRSTYEQYF.

The chain employs TRBV5-1 and TRBJ1-4; D uncertain. The V gene's germline CDR1 is SGHRS and CDR2 YFSETQ. The V and J ends lost 2 bases and 3 bases respectively, with 8 bases between them. CDR3 length equals 14 residues. The CDR3 sequence: CASSFSNSNEKLFF. CDR3 DNA sequence: TGCGCCAGCAGCTTTTCCAACTCTAATGAAAAACTGTTTTTT.

This sequence joins TRBV5-8 and TRBJ2-7; D gene unclear. V was trimmed by 4 bases and J by 3 bases, leaving 5 bases between them. Germline CDR1 is SGHTS and CDR2 is YDEGEE. The CDR3 contains 11 residues. The CDR3 loop is CASSSHYEQYF. Here the CDR3 DNA reads TGTGCCAGCAGCAGCCACTACGAGCAGTACTTC.

V and J are TRBV27 and TRBJ1-5; no firm D call. V lost 5 bases, J lost 0 bases, and 5 bases lay in between. Looked up from germline, CDR1 is MNHEY and CDR2 is SMNVEV (reference sequence). CDR3 length: 13 amino acids. DNA of the CDR3: TGTGCCAGCAGTAAACTTAGCAATCAGCCCCAGCATTTT. This sequence encodes CASSKLSNQPQHF.

The chain recombines TRBV7-8 with TRBJ2-2, with 10 bases aligning to TRBD1. V dropped 4 bases and J dropped 6; count of bases not matched to a gene: 14. Germline CDR1 reads SGHVS; CDR2 reads FQNEAQ. The CDR3 extends over 18 amino acids. The CDR3 DNA reads TGTGCCAGCAGCTCCCGACCACCGGGACAGGGGTTTCCCGGGGAGCTGTTTTTT. Protein sequence: CASSSRPPGQGFPGELFF. Full variable domain (missing parts from reference TRBV7-8 and TRBJ2-2): GAGVSQSPRYKVAKRGQDVALRCDPISGHVSLFWYQQALGQGPEFLTYFQNEAQLDKSGLPSDRFFAERPEGSVSTLKIQRTQQEDSAVYLCASSSRPPGQGFPGELFFGEGSRLTVL.

This chain links TRBV15 with TRBJ2-3; D may be TRBD2 (5 bases). V shed 0 bases and J shed 2 bases, with 12 bases lying between them. CDR3 length: 16 amino acids. Germline CDR1 is LNHNV and CDR2 is YYDKDF (reference sequence). The CDR3 here is CATSRDRTASTDTQYF. In DNA, the CDR3 is TGTGCCACCAGCAGAGATCGGACTGCGTCCACAGATACGCAGTATTTT.

In this sample, this clone turned up a few times. The chain has TRBV27 and TRBJ2-7; no clear D. This CDR3 is built from 14 residues. Per the germline V gene, CDR1 is MNHEY and CDR2 is SMNVEV (reference sequence). The V end lost 0 bases, the J end lost 0 bases, and 6 bases lay between the germline ends. For the CDR3, the DNA is TGTGCCAGCAGTTTATCGACTCCCTCCTACGAGCAGTACTTC. Amino acids: CASSLSTPSYEQYF.